Following are 15 T cell receptor beta chains from one sample sequenced in a study of cytomegalovirus exposure and HLA in healthy donors. Vbeta (60) and Jbeta (13) primers were used in the PCR. Produced via immunoSEQ multiplex PCR; TCRdb's table is partial and in-frame only. Of 97,000 or so clones listed, around four fifths were seen once; the top ten hold just over 2.5%. Material for sequencing was PBMCs. These receptors originate from a man aged 35 to 55 in good health and CMV-seronegative.

V usage is TRBV18 and J usage is TRBJ2-6; D uncertain. Germline values: CDR1 KGHSH, CDR2 LQKENI. V lost 5 bases to trimming and J lost 0 bases, with 8 bases between them. This CDR3 comprises 15 residues. In DNA, the CDR3 is TGTGCCAGCTCATCAGATGTCTCTGGGGCCAACGTCCTGACTTTC. Amino acid sequence: CASSSDVSGANVLTF.

The rearrangement joins TRBV5-4 to TRBJ1-2, with D unresolved. In germline, CDR1 is SGHNT, CDR2 YYREEE (reference sequence). The length of the CDR3 is 12 residues. V gave up 3 bases and J gave up 4 bases, with 7 bases separating them. CDR3 in DNA: TGTGCCAGCAGCTCCGACACCTATGGCTACACCTTC. As protein: CASSSDTYGYTF.

V usage is TRBV9 and J usage is TRBJ2-7; 11 positions match TRBD1. Germline-derived CDR1 and CDR2 are SGDLS and YYNGEE. The CDR3 has 15 residues. Losses at the gene ends were 3 bases for V and 6 bases for J; bases not matched to a gene: 8. CDR3 sequence: CASSERTGGMIEQYF. CDR3 nucleotides: TGTGCCAGCAGCGAGAGGACAGGGGGCATGATCGAGCAGTACTTC.

This clone was seen more than once but under ten times. This sequence joins TRBV19 and TRBJ1-1, with a weak D call TRBD1 (5 bases). The CDR3 sequence is 15 residues long. Germline loops: CDR1 LNHDA, CDR2 SQIVND (reference sequence). V was trimmed by 4 bases and J by 0 bases, leaving 12 bases between them. DNA for the CDR3: TGTGCCAGTAGTACCCTCAGGGCGATGAACACTGAAGCTTTCTTT. Protein: CASSTLRAMNTEAFF.

J is TRBJ1-2 and V is TRBV19; TRBD1 agrees at 7 bases. Looked up from germline, CDR1 is LNHDA and CDR2 is SQIVND (reference sequence). The CDR3 has 15 residues. V was pared by 7 bases and J by 5 bases, with 13 bases of the junction left unmatched. CDR3 bases: TGTGCCAGTATCGGTGGGACAGACCTCGCTTATGGCTACACCTTC. This gives the protein CASIGGTDLAYGYTF.

The chain carries TRBV7-9 and TRBJ1-3; D gene uncertain. There are 16 residues in the CDR3. Per the germline V gene, CDR1 is SEHNR and CDR2 is FQNEAQ (reference sequence). V lost 3 bases and J lost 7, with 19 bases in between. CDR3 loop: CASSFFTTLSGNTIYF. The DNA for the CDR3 is TGTGCCAGCAGCTTTTTCACCACTCTATCGGGGAACACCATATATTTT.

This chain links TRBV6-1 with TRBJ1-1; D unclear. The length of the CDR3 is 11 residues. Germline values: CDR1 MNHNS, CDR2 SASEGT. Trimming cost V 7 bases and J 0 bases, with 3 bases left between them. The DNA of the CDR3 is TGTGCCAGCATAATGAACACTGAAGCTTTCTTT. Translation: CASIMNTEAFF.

This sequence joins TRBV18 and TRBJ2-7; TRBD1 matches at 9 bases. The germline V gene encodes CDR1 KGHSH and CDR2 LQKENI. The CDR3 contains 15 residues. With V trimmed by 3 bases and J by 1 base, 4 bases remained unmatched. In nucleotides, the CDR3 is TGTGCCAGCTCACCCGGACAGGGGCAGTCCTACGAGCAGTACTTC. Translating it yields CASSPGQGQSYEQYF.

The chain carries TRBV11-3 and TRBJ1-1; D is uncertain. V was pared by 4 bases and J by 0 bases, with 6 bases between. The CDR3 is made up of 13 amino acids. Germline CDR1 and CDR2: SGHNT and YENEEA. The CDR3 loop reads CASSSRVNTEAFF. The CDR3 bases are TGTGCCAGCAGCTCCCGGGTGAACACTGAAGCTTTCTTT.

The V call is TRBV6-1, the J call TRBJ2-1, with D possibly being TRBD2 (5 bases). Trimming took 1 base from V and 0 from J, leaving 7 bases between them. This CDR3 region has 15 residues. Germline-derived CDR1 and CDR2 are MNHNS and SASEGT. The CDR3 bases are TGTGCCAGCAGTGAAGGGAGGAGCTCCTACAATGAGCAGTTCTTC. It encodes CASSEGRSSYNEQFF.

The chain uses TRBV5-1 and TRBJ2-2; D may be TRBD2 (6 bases). The V end was cut by 3 bases, the J end by 8 bases, with 14 bases between. The length of the CDR3 is 14 residues. Germline V gene data show CDR1 as SGHRS and CDR2 as YFSETQ. As DNA, the CDR3 is TGCGCCAGCAGCTATAGCGGACCCCGTGGGGAGCTGTTTTTT. Amino acids: CASSYSGPRGELFF.

This chain joins TRBV29-1 and TRBJ2-1, with D maybe TRBD1 (7 bases). The germline V gene encodes CDR1 SQVTM and CDR2 ANQGSEA. This CDR3 has 13 residues. Trimming left V 7 bases short and J 3 bases short, with 13 bases between. The CDR3 DNA is TGCAGCGGACAGGGAGGACTCTACAATGAGCAGTTCTTC. Its protein product is CSGQGGLYNEQFF.

J is TRBJ2-7 and V is TRBV5-5; D gene uncertain. V lost 3 bases, J lost 6 bases, and 16 bases lay in between. CDR3 length: 14 amino acids. Germline CDR1 is SGHKS and CDR2 is YYEKEE (reference sequence). Here the CDR3 DNA reads TGTGCCAGCAGCTCATATAATACGGGTGGCGAGCAGTACTTC. Translating gives CASSSYNTGGEQYF.

The chain combines TRBV2 with TRBJ2-2; TRBD2 matches 7 bases. The V and J ends lost 7 bases and 6 bases, in that order; junction bases with no gene match: 8. The CDR3 contains 14 residues. Germline-derived CDR1 and CDR2 are SNHLY and FYNNEI. The DNA of the CDR3 is TGTGCCAGCATCGGGGGGAGAGCGGCCGGGGAGCTGTTTTTT. Its translation: CASIGGRAAGELFF.

The V gene is TRBV5-1, the J gene TRBJ2-1; no firm D call. The CDR3 loop spans 16 amino acids. Germline assignment: CDR1 SGHRS and CDR2 YFSETQ. V was trimmed by 0 bases and J by 10 bases, leaving 20 bases between them. CDR3 coding DNA: TGCGCCAGCAGCTTGGTGTTCCGGGTGTCTTATCTCGAGCAGTTCTTC. Translated: CASSLVFRVSYLEQFF.